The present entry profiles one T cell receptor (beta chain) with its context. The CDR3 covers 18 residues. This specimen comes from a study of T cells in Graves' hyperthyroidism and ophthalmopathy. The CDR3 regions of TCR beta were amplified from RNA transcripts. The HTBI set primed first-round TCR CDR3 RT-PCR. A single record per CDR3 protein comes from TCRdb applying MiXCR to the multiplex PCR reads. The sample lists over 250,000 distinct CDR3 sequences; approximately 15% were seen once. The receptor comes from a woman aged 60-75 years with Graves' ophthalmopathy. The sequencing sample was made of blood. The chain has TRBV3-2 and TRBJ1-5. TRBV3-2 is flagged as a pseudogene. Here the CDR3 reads CASSQDLPGARCNQPQHF. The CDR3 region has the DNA TGTGCCAGCAGCCAAGATTTGCCCGGGGCTAGGTGCAATCAGCCCCAGCATTTT.